One TCR beta chain is described in this entry. Indicated time point: week 3, after first cycle of checkpoint inhibitor. This sample stems from a study of blood T cell dynamics during melanoma immunotherapy. Germline V lookup: CDR1 MNHNY, CDR2 SVGAGI (reference sequence). The CDR3 has 13 residues. The V gene end was trimmed by 5 bases and the J gene end by 7 bases; junction bases not matched to a gene: 4. The protocol was immunoSEQ multiplex PCR, while the TCRdb copy is restricted to in-frame clones and leaves out a portion. Of approximately 17,000 clones in the sample, around 90% were seen once. V and J are TRBV6-6 and TRBJ1-4; TRBD1 agrees at 7 bases. This receptor was identified in a human donor with melanoma. This material consisted of blood, taken from a patient treated with checkpoint blockade. CDR3 DNA: TGTGCCAGCAGTAGGACAGGATTTGAAAAACTGTTTTTT. This codes for CASSRTGFEKLFF.